This entry describes one TCR beta chain. This sample was taken from a study of blood T cell repertoires in COVID-19. Study context: Specimens from acute and convalescent COVID-19 originated in the United States, Italy and Spain.

Study processing details: Amplified reference gene primers provided the basis for estimating nucleated cell counts. Clones were sequenced by immunoSEQ multiplex PCR, and TCRdb holds only the in-frame ones, with some missing. That table furnishes V, J and clone size, whereas the DNA furnished D and trimming. The top ten clones hold about 4% of a sample with 300,000 to 400,000 clones, approximately 83% of them seen once. Self-reported history from a screening survey and questionnaire set each donor's cohort. The V segment lost 6 bases and the J segment 4 bases; nucleotides outside the gene matches: 5. Germline V lookup: CDR1 SGHTA, CDR2 FQGTGA. The CDR3 runs to 13 residues.

The clonotype was recovered from a woman in her thirties or forties with acute COVID-19. The material sequenced was PBMCs or T cells enriched from blood (not recorded which). The V call is TRBV7-3, the J call TRBJ1-1, with 7 bases identical to TRBD1. The CDR3: CASRAGGSTEAFF. The CDR3 DNA follows: TGTGCCAGCAGGGCAGGGGGGAGCACTGAAGCTTTCTTT.